These T cell receptor beta chains were read from a single sample in a study of monozygotic twins with inflammatory bowel disease. Reprocessing the 5' RACE reads, TCRdb reports a single entry for every CDR3 protein and omits DNA. This sample's table reports some 170,000 distinct CDR3 sequences. The specimen was blood. The receptors were sampled from a human donor with ulcerative colitis or Crohn's disease, or a healthy co-twin of an affected twin (not recorded which). Both conserved end residues are part of each CDR3.

CASSPAAEQGAQYF | TRBJ2-3 | TRBV6-6
CASSVPSGGSNTEAFF | TRBJ1-1 | TRBV5-1
CASSSGQGNTGELFF | TRBJ2-2 | TRBV5-1
CSASWQGNTGDLFF | TRBJ2-2 | TRBV20-1
CASSLAGTGREKLFF | TRBJ1-4 | TRBV7-9
CSASNRGRAVEQFF | TRBJ2-1 | TRBV20-1
CASSEGHPKFHF | TRBJ2-3 | TRBV6-6
CASSLLRRQGATEAFF | TRBJ1-1 | TRBV27
CASSRNRGIVGTDTQYF | TRBJ2-3 | TRBV12-3/TRBV12-4
CASSPFRDRNEQFF | TRBJ2-1 | TRBV18
CASSYSNTGRRDYTF | TRBJ1-2 | TRBV6-5
CASSPRLAENTGELFF | TRBJ2-2 | TRBV28
CASSPLTDTNYGYTF | TRBJ1-2 | TRBV18
CASSPGQMNTEAFF | TRBJ1-1 | TRBV18
CASSLGLAGGPYEQYF | TRBJ2-7 | TRBV7-9
CASSSELVGEQFF | TRBJ2-1 | TRBV7-6
CASSFGGTTPDEQFF | TRBJ2-1 | TRBV5-1
CASSSEGHNNEKLFF | TRBJ1-4 | TRBV5-1
CASSLRTGYFYEQYF | TRBJ2-7 | TRBV5-4
CATTGTDFTGELFF | TRBJ2-2 | TRBV28
CASSPQGFDRGEKGRGNYNEQFF | TRBJ2-1 | TRBV28
CASSQDQRYNEQFF | TRBJ2-1 | TRBV3-1
CASSQVQGPYEQYF | TRBJ2-7 | TRBV4-1
CASSPLLGTSIYNEQFF | TRBJ2-1 | TRBV7-9
CASPEPGLADRTGELFF | TRBJ2-2 | TRBV25-1
CASSQLRQDTEAFF | TRBJ1-1 | TRBV4-2
CSPDRVGTEAFF | TRBJ1-1 | TRBV29-1
CASSQDLGGNYGYTF | TRBJ1-2 | TRBV4-2
CASSLSLNSNQPQHF | TRBJ1-5 | TRBV28
CAGSGGASGELFF | TRBJ2-2 | TRBV2
CASSADRGRYEQYF | TRBJ2-7 | TRBV6-1
CATSSFTGIGEQYF | TRBJ2-7 | TRBV15
CASSLATTSGGTDTQYF | TRBJ2-3 | TRBV5-6
CASSLALRAEGNQPQHF | TRBJ1-5 | TRBV28
CASSPRTRGTDTQYF | TRBJ2-3 | TRBV19
CASSKQGRYTEAFF | TRBJ1-1 | TRBV27
CASSLAQGGNQPQHF | TRBJ1-5 | TRBV7-2
CASSQPSGSPNEQFF | TRBJ2-1 | TRBV10-3
CASSSAGQSTSSPLHF | TRBJ1-6 | TRBV7-2
CASSPTETSSNQPQHF | TRBJ1-5 | TRBV7-8